A single sample gave rise to the 15 T cell receptor beta chains below, sequenced in a study of Graves' ophthalmopathy and Graves' hyperthyroidism. Amplifying from RNA transcripts, the study obtained TCR beta CDR3 regions. The authors performed first-round RT-PCR with HTBI primers and then a second-round multiplex PCR. TCRdb recomputed calls from the multiplex PCR reads with MiXCR, one row per CDR3 protein. The table shows approximately 410,000 distinct CDR3 sequences, with approximately 15% occurring only once. Sequenced sample: peripheral blood. The receptors shown here come from a woman in her late teens or twenties with stable Graves' hyperthyroidism.

At least ten counts were recorded for this clonotype. The J gene is TRBJ1-6, the V gene TRBV7-3, with D perhaps matching TRBD1 (5 bases). CDR3 length: 13 residues. Deletions cut 2 bases from V and 9 bases from J, with 8 bases between. CDR1 and CDR2 from the germline V gene are SGHTA and FQGTGA. CDR3 residues: CASSLGDGSPLHF. CDR3 bases: TGTGCCAGCAGCTTAGGGGACGGTTCACCCCTCCACTTT.

This clonotype was seen ten or more times. V and J are TRBV2 and TRBJ2-7, with TRBD2 as a possible D gene (5 bases). Per the germline V gene, CDR1 is SNHLY and CDR2 is FYNNEI. The CDR3 extends over 15 amino acids. Deletions cut 7 bases from V and 2 bases from J, with 18 bases between. Here the CDR3 DNA reads TGTGCCAGCATCATATTACTAGGGAGTCCCTACGAGCAGTACTTC. It is translated as CASIILLGSPYEQYF.

In this sample, this clonotype turned up a few times. This chain connects TRBV11-3 to TRBJ2-2; no reliable D call. V lost 2 bases and J 4 bases, leaving 5 bases between the germline ends. CDR3 length equals 13 residues. Germline-derived CDR1 and CDR2 are SGHNT and YENEEA. Written as DNA, the CDR3 is TGTGCCAGCAGCTTACTAACCACCGGGGAGCTGTTTTTT. It codes for CASSLLTTGELFF.

This clonotype was seen at least ten times. V gene TRBV6-1 combines with J gene TRBJ2-3, with 8 bases aligning to TRBD2. This CDR3 region has 13 residues. J was trimmed by 6 bases and V by 8 bases; bases with no gene match: 7. Germline V gives CDR1 MNHNS, CDR2 SASEGT. The CDR3 protein is CASGLAGRDTQYF. CDR3 DNA sequence: TGTGCCAGCGGCCTAGCGGGCAGGGATACGCAGTATTTT.

Remarks on this clonotype: A much larger clone lies a single base off, so this may be a read error. This sequence joins TRBV5-1 and TRBJ2-7, with 7 bases lining up with TRBD1. The CDR3 has 16 amino acids. Germline lookup yields CDR1 SGHRS and CDR2 YFSETQ. In DNA form, the CDR3 reads TGCGCCAGCAGCTCGGCTATCGGGACAGTGTCTGGGGAGCAGGACTTC. The encoded protein is CASSSAIGTVSGEQDF.

In its sample, this clonotype was seen many times. The J gene is TRBJ2-2, the V gene TRBV2, with D perhaps TRBD2 (6 bases). This CDR3 is built from 14 residues. CDR1 is SNHLY, CDR2 FYNNEI, per germline. The V end was cut by 7 bases, the J end by 6 bases, with 15 bases between. The chain's CDR3 is CASKQAGRSGELFF. DNA of the CDR3: TGTGCCAGCAAGCAGGCAGGGAGGTCCGGGGAGCTGTTTTTT. Looking up the rest from reference TRBV2 and TRBJ2-2 gives the full variable domain: EPEVTQTPSHQVTQMGQEVILRCVPISNHLYFYWYRQILGQKVEFLVSFYNNEISEKSEIFDDQFSVERPDGSNFTLKIRSTKLEDSAMYFCASKQAGRSGELFFGEGSRLTVL.

The sample holds many counts of this clonotype. The genes are TRBV6-5 and TRBJ1-2, with D uncertain. The CDR3 runs 14 residues. Germline values: CDR1 MNHEY, CDR2 SVGAGI. The germline V and J ends were trimmed by 2 bases and 0 bases, with 7 bases remaining between them. The CDR3 DNA reads as TGTGCCAGCAGTTACACCACAACTAACTATGGCTACACCTTC. Translating gives CASSYTTTNYGYTF.

This clonotype was found many times. The V and J genes are TRBV7-3 and TRBJ2-5; the match to TRBD1 covers 8 bases. The CDR3 is made up of 15 amino acids. Germline assignment: CDR1 SGHTA and CDR2 FQGTGA. The J segment lost 5 bases and the V segment lost 0 bases, leaving 5 bases of the junction unmatched. DNA for the CDR3: TGTGCCAGCAGCTTAACCAGGGGGCTCGGGGAGACCCAGTACTTC. Protein: CASSLTRGLGETQYF.

The chain combines TRBV12-3 or TRBV12-4 with TRBJ2-7, with 8 bases fitting TRBD2. The V and J ends lost 5 bases and 6 bases, in that order; junction bases with no gene match: 9. The CDR3 sequence is 14 residues long. The CDR3 is CASSPTGREAEQYF. The CDR3 DNA reads TGTGCCAGCAGTCCCACAGGGCGGGAGGCCGAGCAGTACTTC.

This clonotype has only a few counts. The chain recombines TRBV6-2 or TRBV6-3 with TRBJ2-5, with 10 bases aligning to TRBD2. J was trimmed by 0 bases and V by 4 bases; bases with no gene match: 5. The CDR3 spans 16 residues. Germline V gene sequence: CDR1 MNHEY, CDR2 SVGEGT. This CDR3 is CASSSGLAAYQETQYF. In DNA, the CDR3 is TGTGCCAGCAGTTCTGGACTAGCGGCTTACCAAGAGACCCAGTACTTC.

This clonotype was recorded at least ten times. The chain links TRBV20-1 to TRBJ1-1; D is uncertain. Germline V gene data show CDR1 as DFQATT and CDR2 as SNEGSKA (reference sequence). V lost 3 bases and J 1 base, leaving 6 bases between the germline ends. CDR3 length equals 12 residues. CDR3: CSARKGNTEAFF. Here the CDR3 DNA reads TGCAGTGCTAGGAAAGGGAACACTGAAGCTTTCTTT.

The chain is built from TRBV19 and TRBJ2-7, with 9 nucleotides matching TRBD1. The V gene's germline CDR1 is LNHDA and CDR2 SQIVND (reference sequence). The trim removed 0 bases at V and 3 bases at J, leaving 9 bases unmatched. The CDR3 sequence is 17 residues long. The CDR3 bases are TGTGCCAGTAGTATAGATCTGCCGGGACAGGGAAGCTACGAGCAGTACTTC. This codes for CASSIDLPGQGSYEQYF.

This clonotype was counted only a few times. The gene calls are TRBV20-1 and TRBJ2-7; TRBD2 matches at 12 bases. The CDR3 is 15 residues long. The V gene's germline CDR1 is DFQATT and CDR2 SNEGSKA (reference sequence). The junction had 5 bases not matched to a gene; V was cut back by 2 bases and J by 3 bases. DNA for the CDR3: TGCAGTGCTAGACCTGGGACTAGCGGGTTCTACGAGCAGTACTTC. Protein: CSARPGTSGFYEQYF.

This rearrangement joins TRBV7-8 to TRBJ1-1; 9 bases fit TRBD1. The germline CDR1 and CDR2 sequences are SGHVS and FQNEAQ. Losses at the gene ends were 1 base for V and 5 bases for J; bases not matched to a gene: 8. This CDR3 spans 16 amino acids. This chain's CDR3 is CASSLGWTGDRTEAFF. The DNA of the CDR3 is TGTGCCAGCAGCTTAGGGTGGACAGGGGATAGGACTGAAGCTTTCTTT.

This clonotype was seen ten or more times. The chain couples TRBV7-6 to TRBJ1-1, with D unresolved. The CDR3 length is 15 residues. The V end was cut by 4 bases, the J end by 0 bases, with 12 bases between. Looked up from germline, CDR1 is SGHVS and CDR2 is FNYEAQ. DNA for the CDR3: TGTGCCAGCAGCTCCACGGAGGGAATGAACACTGAAGCTTTCTTT. Translating gives CASSSTEGMNTEAFF.